Below are 30 T cell receptor beta chains sequenced from a single sample in a study of OX40 agonist ivuxolimab in advanced cancers. Measured with immunoSEQ multiplex PCR; TCRdb has only the in-frame clones, and not every one. The data hold tens of thousands of clones, with about four fifths observed a single time. The specimen was CD4+ or CD8+ T cells sorted from blood, collected in a trial of the OX40 agonist ivuxolimab. Every receptor here comes from an adult with an advanced solid tumor such as melanoma, head and neck, liver or kidney cancer.

The chain uses TRBV29-1 and TRBJ2-7; D not certain. This CDR3 has 10 amino acids. CDR1 SQVTM and CDR2 ANQGSEA come from the germline V gene. Trimming took 7 bases from V and 6 from J, leaving 10 bases between them. The CDR3: CSALKGEQYF. CDR3 nucleotides: TGCAGCGCCCTCAAGGGCGAGCAGTACTTC.

This sequence joins TRBV7-6 and TRBJ1-1; 8 bases agree with TRBD1. V trimming: 5 bases; J trimming: 0 bases; junction bases outside the gene matches: 2. The CDR3 covers 14 residues. CDR1 and CDR2 (germline): SGHVS, FNYEAQ. The CDR3 coding sequence is TGTGCCAGCAGCCGGACAGGGATGAACACTGAAGCTTTCTTT. Translating it yields CASSRTGMNTEAFF.

The chain couples TRBV28 to TRBJ1-3; D remains unclear. Trimming shortened V by 1 base and J by 2 bases, and 9 bases separated the two germline ends. CDR1 is MDHEN and CDR2 is SYDVKM in the germline V gene. This CDR3 has 15 amino acids. For the CDR3, the DNA is TGTGCCAGCAGTTTATTACGGAAGGCTGGAAACACCATATATTTT. As protein: CASSLLRKAGNTIYF.

The V and J genes are TRBV7-9 and TRBJ2-7; 12 bases align to TRBD2. Germline CDR1 SEHNR, CDR2 FQNEAQ (reference sequence). The CDR3 is 19 amino acids. The ends lost 5 bases at V and 3 bases at J; junction bases unmatched: 17. Here the CDR3 reads CASSHGWGLAGFSGYEQYF. CDR3 nucleotides: TGTGCCAGCAGCCACGGGTGGGGACTAGCGGGTTTTTCGGGCTACGAGCAGTACTTC.

The J gene is TRBJ1-1, the V gene TRBV5-1; possible D gene TRBD1, 6 bases. Trimming removed 0 bases at V and 5 bases at J, with 14 bases between. This CDR3 has 15 amino acids. Per the germline V gene, CDR1 is SGHRS and CDR2 is YFSETQ. The CDR3 region has the DNA TGCGCCAGCAGCTTGGCCGGGGGGCGGGGAACTGAAGCTTTCTTT. Its protein product is CASSLAGGRGTEAFF. The complete variable domain, with remaining parts taken from reference TRBV5-1 and TRBJ1-1, reads KAGVTQTPRYLIKTRGQQVTLSCSPISGHRSVSWYQQTPGQGLQFLFEYFSETQRNKGNFPGRFSGRQFSNSRSEMNVSTLELGDSALYLCASSLAGGRGTEAFFGQGTRLTVV.

The V gene is TRBV18, the J gene TRBJ2-7; D gene unclear. The germline V gene has CDR1 KGHSH and CDR2 LQKENI. The CDR3 runs 14 residues. V was shortened by 2 bases and J by 0 bases, with 8 bases between the two germline ends. The CDR3 bases are TGTGCCAGCTCACCAATCGGATCCTCCTACGAGCAGTACTTC. It yields the protein CASSPIGSSYEQYF.

The chain employs TRBV6-1 and TRBJ2-2; D is tentatively TRBD1 or TRBD2 (5 bases each). Trimming pared 6 bases from V and 6 bases from J, leaving 14 bases between. This CDR3 comprises 14 residues. Germline CDR1 reads MNHNS; CDR2 reads SASEGT. This chain's CDR3 is CASSKDGAAGELFF. The CDR3 nucleotides read TGTGCCAGCAGCAAGGACGGGGCGGCCGGGGAGCTGTTTTTT.

CDR3 coding DNA: TGTGCCAGCAGTTTCGGGACCTTGAACACTGAAGCTTTCTTT. Its translation: CASSFGTLNTEAFF. The chain joins TRBV6-5 to TRBJ1-1; tentative D call: TRBD1 (5 bases). Between the trimmed V and J ends, which lost 4 bases and 0 bases, there was a span of 9 bases. Germline loops: CDR1 MNHEY, CDR2 SVGAGI. The CDR3 is made up of 14 amino acids.

The chain recombines TRBV5-1 with TRBJ2-5; D is possibly TRBD2 (5 bases). Germline V gene lookup returns CDR1 SGHRS and CDR2 YFSETQ. V lost 0 bases, J lost 3 bases, and 12 bases lay in between. There are 15 residues in the CDR3. CDR3 sequence reads: CASSLAGSAEETQYF. The CDR3 region has the DNA TGCGCCAGCAGCTTGGCCGGTAGCGCCGAAGAGACCCAGTACTTC.

V gene TRBV11-2 combines with J gene TRBJ2-1; D gene unclear. There are 11 residues in the CDR3. Trimming stripped 2 bases from V and 10 bases from J, with 6 bases between. Germline-derived CDR1 and CDR2 are SGHAT and FQNNGV. The CDR3 DNA sequence: TGTGCCAGCAGCTTATCGGTCGAGCAGTTCTTC. It codes for CASSLSVEQFF.

This clone is a singleton in its sample. The V gene is TRBV29-1, the J gene TRBJ2-7; 10 bases are shared with TRBD1. The CDR3 consists of 15 residues. Germline CDR1 and CDR2: SQVTM and ANQGSEA. The V and J ends lost 4 bases and 6 bases, in that order; junction bases with no gene match: 12. The CDR3 reads CSVVPTGGVGVEQYF. The CDR3 region has the DNA TGCAGCGTTGTTCCGACAGGGGGCGTCGGAGTCGAGCAGTACTTC.

In its sample, this clone was seen once. This chain uses TRBV28 with TRBJ2-1; D gene ambiguous. CDR3 length equals 17 residues. The V gene's germline CDR1 is MDHEN and CDR2 SYDVKM. V lost 5 bases, J lost 0 bases, and 17 bases lay in between. This CDR3 reads CASSLFIGLSSYNEQFF. The CDR3 region has the DNA TGTGCCAGCAGTCTTTTTATCGGGCTGAGCTCCTACAATGAGCAGTTCTTC.

The J gene is TRBJ2-5, the V gene TRBV28; 8 nucleotides line up with TRBD2. Germline V gives CDR1 MDHEN, CDR2 SYDVKM. There are 14 residues in the CDR3. The trim removed 6 bases at V and 3 bases at J, leaving 6 bases unmatched. The CDR3 DNA is TGTGCCAGCAGCTTCGGGAGGGGGAAAGAGACCCAGTACTTC. This gives the protein CASSFGRGKETQYF.

V gene TRBV6-9 combines with J gene TRBJ2-7, with D unclear. The CDR3 contains 11 residues. V shed 5 bases and J shed 3 bases, with 5 bases lying between them. Germline lookup yields CDR1 MNHGY and CDR2 SVAAGI. The CDR3 loop reads CASSDFYEQYF. The CDR3 DNA is TGTGCCAGCAGTGATTTCTACGAGCAGTACTTC.

This clone came up a few times. This sequence joins TRBV9 and TRBJ2-3; 10 positions match TRBD1. Losses at the gene ends were 4 bases for V and 1 base for J; bases not matched to a gene: 6. There are 16 residues in the CDR3. Germline-derived CDR1 and CDR2 are SGDLS and YYNGEE. The CDR3 DNA follows: TGTGCCAGCAGCTCTTCCGGGACAGGGGGCACAGATACGCAGTATTTT. Translated, it gives CASSSSGTGGTDTQYF. Together with reference TRBV9 and TRBJ2-3, the CDR3 gives the full variable domain: DSGVTQTPKHLITATGQRVTLRCSPRSGDLSVYWYQQSLDQGLQFLIQYYNGEERAKGNILERFSAQQFPDLHSELNLSSLELGDSALYFCASSSSGTGGTDTQYFGPGTRLTVL.

The chain is built from TRBV28 and TRBJ1-1; D may be TRBD1 (6 bases). Trimming shortened V by 7 bases and J by 2 bases, and 14 bases separated the two germline ends. From germline, CDR1 is MDHEN and CDR2 SYDVKM. The CDR3 totals 14 residues. CDR3 nucleotides: TGTGCCAGCACAGGGGCGACCTTAAACACTGAAGCTTTCTTT. It specifies CASTGATLNTEAFF.

The chain employs TRBV28 and TRBJ2-7; 11 bases align to TRBD2. CDR1 is MDHEN and CDR2 is SYDVKM in the germline V gene. The CDR3 runs to 15 residues. The ends lost 2 bases at V and 5 bases at J; junction bases unmatched: 5. This chain's CDR3 is CASSLRTSGRDEQYF. The CDR3 nucleotides read TGTGCCAGCAGTTTACGTACTAGCGGGAGAGACGAGCAGTACTTC.

CDR3 loop: CASSLRDHSYNEQFF. In DNA, the CDR3 is TGCGCCAGCAGCCTACGGGACCACTCCTACAATGAGCAGTTCTTC. V gene TRBV4-1 combines with J gene TRBJ2-1, with D perhaps matching TRBD1 or TRBD2 (5 bases each). Per germline, CDR1 MGHRA and CDR2 YSYEKL. Between the trimmed V and J ends, which lost 4 bases and 0 bases, there was a span of 10 bases. The CDR3 is 15 amino acids.

CDR3 loop: CASSYSVGSNQPQHF. The DNA for the CDR3 is TGTGCCAGCAGTTACTCGGTTGGCAGCAATCAGCCCCAGCATTTT. This chain joins TRBV6-5 and TRBJ1-5; D is unclear. V lost 0 bases to trimming and J lost 1 base, with 7 bases between them. The CDR3 is 15 residues long. Germline V lookup: CDR1 MNHEY, CDR2 SVGAGI.

The chain has TRBV7-3 and TRBJ2-4, with D uncertain. The V end was cut by 6 bases, the J end by 5 bases, with 2 bases between. CDR1 is SGHTA and CDR2 is FQGTGA in the germline V gene. The CDR3 spans 10 residues. CDR3 sequence (DNA): TGTGCCAGCAGTCAAAACATTCAGTACTTC. Translation gives CASSQNIQYF.

The rearrangement joins TRBV28 to TRBJ2-7; 8 positions agree with TRBD1. Losses at the gene ends were 4 bases for V and 2 bases for J; bases not matched to a gene: 10. The CDR3 length is 16 residues. CDR1 and CDR2 (germline): MDHEN, SYDVKM. The DNA for the CDR3 is TGTGCCAGCAGTTCCGACAGGGGAGTTCTTACCTACGAGCAGTACTTC. Its translation: CASSSDRGVLTYEQYF.

This clone was counted a few times. The chain carries TRBV6-4 and TRBJ2-7, with D uncertain. This CDR3 is 12 amino acids long. The germline gives CDR1 MRHNA, CDR2 SNTAGT. The V end lost 7 bases, the J end lost 2 bases, and 9 bases lay between the germline ends. Here the CDR3 DNA reads TGTGCCAGCATGAGGTATACCTACGAGCAGTACTTC. Amino acids: CASMRYTYEQYF.

This clone was observed once. V is TRBV6-6 and J is TRBJ2-1; a weak D match, TRBD2 (5 bases). The CDR3 consists of 14 residues. Germline lookup yields CDR1 MNHNY and CDR2 SVGAGI (reference sequence). V gave up 5 bases and J gave up 8 bases, with 16 bases separating them. The CDR3 region is CASSRSLLGDEQFF. The CDR3 DNA is TGTGCCAGCAGTCGTTCCCTACTAGGCGATGAGCAGTTCTTC.

The gene calls are TRBV6-6 and TRBJ1-3; D may be TRBD1 (5 bases). From germline, CDR1 is MNHNY and CDR2 SVGAGI (reference sequence). Trimming removed 7 bases from V and 4 bases from J, with 14 bases in between. The CDR3 contains 14 residues. The CDR3 DNA is TGTGCCAGCAAATCAAAGGGGCTCGGAAACACCATATATTTT. Translating gives CASKSKGLGNTIYF.

This chain joins TRBV6-6 and TRBJ1-2; a possible D gene is TRBD1 (5 bases). Germline CDR1 is MNHNY and CDR2 is SVGAGI (reference sequence). Between the trimmed V and J ends, which lost 7 bases and 3 bases, there was a span of 15 bases. This CDR3 has 14 amino acids. For the CDR3, the DNA is TGTGCCAGCACTTCGCCAGGGAAGGACTATGGCTACACCTTC. Its protein product is CASTSPGKDYGYTF.

J is TRBJ2-7 and V is TRBV6-6; 7 bases align to TRBD1. In germline, CDR1 is MNHNY, CDR2 SVGAGI (reference sequence). The CDR3 loop spans 11 amino acids. The V and J ends lost 6 bases and 6 bases, in that order; junction bases with no gene match: 2. In DNA, the CDR3 is TGTGCCAGCAGACAGGGGCGCGAGCAGTACTTC. Translating gives CASRQGREQYF.

The chain has TRBV23-1 and TRBJ2-1; 11 nucleotides line up with TRBD1. Being an ORF, TRBV23-1 has a function that is uncertain. V trimming: 8 bases; J trimming: 7 bases; junction bases outside the gene matches: 4. The CDR3 totals 13 residues. The CDR3 DNA reads as TGCGCCAGCGCTCGGGACAGGGGGAATGAGCAGTTCTTC. Translation gives CASARDRGNEQFF.

The V gene is TRBV18, the J gene TRBJ2-1; D is perhaps TRBD2 (6 bases). The CDR3 loop spans 16 amino acids. V lost 0 bases and J 7 bases, leaving 16 bases between the germline ends. Germline lookup yields CDR1 KGHSH and CDR2 LQKENI. Here the CDR3 reads CASSPPIGEVGNEQFF. As DNA, the CDR3 is TGTGCCAGCTCACCACCGATAGGGGAGGTTGGTAATGAGCAGTTCTTC.

This clone was seen a handful of times. This rearrangement joins TRBV6-1 to TRBJ2-7, with D unresolved. V was cut by 5 bases and J by 6 bases, with 8 bases left in between. Germline CDR1 reads MNHNS; CDR2 reads SASEGT. CDR3 length: 11 residues. The CDR3 protein is CASSIVTEQYF. CDR3 nucleotide sequence: TGTGCCAGCAGTATAGTTACCGAGCAGTACTTC.

The chain uses TRBV7-2 and TRBJ2-5; the match to TRBD1 covers 7 bases. The CDR3 is 14 residues long. Germline lookup yields CDR1 SGHTA and CDR2 FQGNSA. V shed 7 bases, J shed 5 bases, and the junction held 10 bases outside the gene matches. CDR3 residues: CASKFNRGGETQYF. The CDR3 nucleotides read TGTGCCAGCAAATTTAACAGGGGCGGGGAGACCCAGTACTTC.